The 11 T cell receptor beta chains in this list originate from one sample, sequenced in a study of breast tumors, draining lymph nodes, adjacent tissues. Breast cancer patients provided tissue from their axillary draining lymph nodes. TCRdb passed the multiplex PCR reads through MiXCR, listing each CDR3 protein once. The data contain a few hundred thousand distinct CDR3 sequences, around 35% of them seen just once; the ten biggest clones take up about 3.9%. Sequenced sample: axillary lymph node tissue. The receptor source for this set is a female donor with breast cancer. Some clones in this sample may be carry-over from other donors' samples.

This clonotype was counted ten times or more. The genes are TRBV12-3 or TRBV12-4 and TRBJ2-7; a weak D match, TRBD2 (7 bases). The CDR3 is 13 residues long. V lost 3 bases, J lost 5 bases, and 11 bases lay in between. The CDR3 nucleotides read TGTGCCAGCAGTTTGGGGGGGCGCCACGAGCAGTACTTC. It codes for CASSLGGRHEQYF.

This clonotype was detected once. The chain has TRBV7-7 and TRBJ1-2; 9 bases line up with TRBD1. CDR1 is SSHAT and CDR2 is FNYEAQ in the germline V gene (reference sequence). The CDR3 has 15 residues. The CDR3 here is CASLLPTGGRAGYTF. The DNA for the CDR3 is TGTGCTAGTCTACTGCCTACAGGGGGCAGGGCTGGCTACACCTTC.

About this clonotype itself: At one end, the junction sequence differs from germline, possibly due to a read error. The genes are TRBV19 and TRBJ2-3; 8 nucleotides agree with TRBD1. The germline V gene has CDR1 LNHDA and CDR2 SQIVND (reference sequence). The CDR3 totals 17 residues. The CDR3: CASSKLGRGLRGDTQSF. In DNA, the CDR3 is TGTGCCAGTAGTAAGTTGGGCAGGGGGCTTCGTGGAGATACGCAGTCTTTT.

V gene TRBV20-1 combines with J gene TRBJ1-4; 8 nucleotides match TRBD1. Germline loops: CDR1 DFQATT, CDR2 SNEGSKA (reference sequence). The CDR3 totals 17 residues. The V gene end was trimmed by 3 bases and the J gene end by 0 bases; junction bases not matched to a gene: 9. CDR3 amino acids: CSASGQGGMTTNEKLFF. DNA for the CDR3: TGCAGTGCTAGTGGACAGGGAGGCATGACAACTAATGAAAAACTGTTTTTT.

This clonotype was recorded a few times. This sequence may be a read error, since a much larger clone differs from it by one base. The chain combines TRBV11-2 with TRBJ2-5; TRBD2 is a possible D gene (5 bases). Trimming took 5 bases from V and 4 from J, leaving 14 bases between them. This CDR3 has 14 amino acids. Germline CDR1 and CDR2: SGHAT and FQNNGV. The CDR3 loop reads CASSPRGVPETQYF. CDR3 coding DNA: TGTGCCAGCAGCCCCCGGGGAGTTCCAGAGACCCAGTACTTC.

This sequence joins TRBV3-1 and TRBJ2-3; D unclear. Germline V gene lookup returns CDR1 LGHDT and CDR2 YNNKEL (reference sequence). The CDR3 is 12 residues long. The V gene lost 4 bases and the J gene lost 7 bases, with 9 bases spanning the gap. CDR3 sequence (DNA): TGTGCCAGCAGCCCCAATCGGTATACGCAGTATTTT. Translation: CASSPNRYTQYF.

This clonotype has more than one count but fewer than ten. The chain couples TRBV10-1 to TRBJ2-1; 11 nucleotides agree with TRBD1. This CDR3 region has 17 residues. Germline CDR1 reads WNHNN; CDR2 reads SYGVQD (reference sequence). V lost 2 bases, J lost 8 bases, and 11 bases stayed unmatched. CDR3 protein: CASSEGGGGQGAYEQFF. CDR3 nucleotide sequence: TGCGCCAGCAGTGAGGGAGGCGGTGGACAGGGGGCCTATGAGCAGTTCTTC.

The chain couples TRBV2 to TRBJ1-6, with D perhaps matching TRBD1 (5 bases). The length of the CDR3 is 17 residues. V was cut by 4 bases and J by 7 bases, with 20 bases left in between. In germline, CDR1 is SNHLY, CDR2 FYNNEI. This chain's CDR3 is CASSARDMETVNSPLHF. The CDR3, as DNA: TGTGCCAGCAGTGCTAGAGATATGGAGACAGTCAATTCACCCCTCCACTTT.

This clonotype was recorded at least ten times. This chain links TRBV15 with TRBJ2-1; 10 bases align to TRBD2. The CDR3 loop spans 16 amino acids. J lost 5 bases, V lost 3 bases, and 7 bases had no gene match. In germline, CDR1 is LNHNV, CDR2 YYDKDF (reference sequence). CDR3 sequence reads: CATSSRLAGENNEQFF. CDR3 nucleotide sequence: TGTGCCACCAGCAGTCGTCTAGCGGGGGAGAACAATGAGCAGTTCTTC. Filled out from reference TRBV15 and TRBJ2-1, the complete variable domain reads DAMVIQNPRYQVTQFGKPVTLSCSQTLNHNVMYWYQQKSSQAPKLLFHYYDKDFNNEADTPDNFQSRRPNTSFCFLDIRSPGLGDTAMYLCATSSRLAGENNEQFFGPGTRLTVL.

V gene TRBV27 combines with J gene TRBJ2-1; 11 nucleotides match TRBD2. This CDR3 spans 16 amino acids. Per the germline V gene, CDR1 is MNHEY and CDR2 is SMNVEV (reference sequence). Losses at the gene ends were 10 bases for V and 0 bases for J; bases not matched to a gene: 8. The CDR3 region is CATSGTSGNSYNEQFF. In DNA, the CDR3 is TGTGCCACCTCTGGGACTAGCGGAAACTCCTACAATGAGCAGTTCTTC.

The chain carries TRBV10-3 and TRBJ1-2; TRBD1 matches at 11 bases. CDR1 and CDR2 from the germline V gene are ENHRY and SYGVKD. The CDR3 has 14 residues. Unmatched junction bases numbered 7, after V lost 10 bases and J lost 3 bases. The CDR3 nucleotides read TGTGCCACTGGACAGGGGGCCTTCTACTATGGCTACACCTTC. Translation gives CATGQGAFYYGYTF.